This TCR beta chain was sequenced in a study of cytomegalovirus exposure and HLA in healthy donors. The donors, nominally healthy at sampling, likely had unrecorded immune exposures. This clone was seen a few times. Its specificity is not known. Whole-study findings and limits: With later analysis, a missense DCLRE1C variant became linked to TCR beta V- and J-gene trimming. Later examination showed HLA-associated TCR beta chains had greater clonal expansion than equally common others.

The CDR3 is made up of 13 amino acids. CDR1 is MNHNY, CDR2 SVGAGI, per germline (reference sequence). V lost 6 bases and J 4 bases, leaving 12 bases between the germline ends. Primers included in the PCR were 60 Vbeta and 13 Jbeta primers. Under the authors' procedure: A later analysis tallied 65 million to 85 million unique TCR beta chains, 8.5 million to 11 million of them shared. The method was immunoSEQ multiplex PCR; TCRdb's version includes in-frame clones alone and lacks a portion of them. That table is the source of V, J and clone size, and D and trimming were worked out from the DNA. The data show more than 110,000 clones, approximately 80% seen once.

This clonotype was obtained from a man aged 50 or older in good health and CMV-seronegative. The sequenced sample consisted of PBMCs. The chain recombines TRBV6-6 with TRBJ2-5; TRBD2 might be the D (5 bases). In DNA form, the CDR3 reads TGTGCCAGCAGCCACACTAGGAGAGAGACCCAGTACTTC. This codes for CASSHTRRETQYF.